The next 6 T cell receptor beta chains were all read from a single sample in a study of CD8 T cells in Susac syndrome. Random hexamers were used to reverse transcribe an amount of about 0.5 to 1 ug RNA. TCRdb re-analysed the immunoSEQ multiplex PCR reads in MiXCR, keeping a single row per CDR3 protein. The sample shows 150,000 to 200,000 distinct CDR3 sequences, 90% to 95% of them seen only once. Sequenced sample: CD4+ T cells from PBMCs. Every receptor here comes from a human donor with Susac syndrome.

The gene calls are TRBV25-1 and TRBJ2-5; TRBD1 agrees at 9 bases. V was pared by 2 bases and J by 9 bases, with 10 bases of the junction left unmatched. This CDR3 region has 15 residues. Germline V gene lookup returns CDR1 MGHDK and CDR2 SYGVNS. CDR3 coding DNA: TGTGCCAGCAGTGAAGGGGACAGGGTAGGGGGGGCCCAGTACTTC. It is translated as CASSEGDRVGGAQYF. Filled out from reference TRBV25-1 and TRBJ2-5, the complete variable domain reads EADIYQTPRYLVIGTGKKITLECSQTMGHDKMYWYQQDPGMELHLIHYSYGVNSTEKGDLSSESTVSRIRTEHFPLTLESARPSHTSQYLCASSEGDRVGGAQYFGPGTRLLVL.

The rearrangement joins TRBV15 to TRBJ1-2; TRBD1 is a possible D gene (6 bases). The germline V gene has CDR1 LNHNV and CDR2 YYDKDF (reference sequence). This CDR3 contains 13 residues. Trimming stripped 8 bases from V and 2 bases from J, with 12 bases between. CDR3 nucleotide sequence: TGTGCCACCGCCCTCGACAGGAACTATGGCTACACCTTC. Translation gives CATALDRNYGYTF.

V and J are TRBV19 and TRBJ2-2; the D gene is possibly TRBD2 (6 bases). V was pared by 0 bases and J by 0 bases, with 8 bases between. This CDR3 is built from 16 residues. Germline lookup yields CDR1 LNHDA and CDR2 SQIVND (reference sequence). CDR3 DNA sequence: TGTGCCAGTAGTATAGAAGGAGGGTCGAACACCGGGGAGCTGTTTTTT. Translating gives CASSIEGGSNTGELFF.

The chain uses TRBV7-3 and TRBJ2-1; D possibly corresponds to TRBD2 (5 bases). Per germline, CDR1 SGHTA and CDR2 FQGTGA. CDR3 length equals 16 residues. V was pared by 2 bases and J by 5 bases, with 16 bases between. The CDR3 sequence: CASSLARASSHNEQFF. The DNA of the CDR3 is TGTGCCAGCAGCTTAGCGAGGGCTAGCAGCCACAATGAGCAGTTCTTC.

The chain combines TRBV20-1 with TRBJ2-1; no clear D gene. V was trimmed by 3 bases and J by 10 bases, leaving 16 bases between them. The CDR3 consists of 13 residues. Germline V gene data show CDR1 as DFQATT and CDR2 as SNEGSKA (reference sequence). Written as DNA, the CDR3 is TGCAGTGCTAGTGACCTTTCGGCGGAGGAGCAGTTCTTC. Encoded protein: CSASDLSAEEQFF.

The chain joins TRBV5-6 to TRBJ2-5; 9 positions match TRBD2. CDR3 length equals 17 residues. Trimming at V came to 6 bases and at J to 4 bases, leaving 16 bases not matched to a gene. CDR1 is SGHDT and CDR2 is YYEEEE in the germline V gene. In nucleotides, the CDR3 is TGTGCCAGCATCCTTCGGCGCGGGGCGGGGGGGCCAGAGACCCAGTACTTC. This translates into CASILRRGAGGPETQYF.